Listed below are T cell receptor beta chains from one sample, sequenced in a study of persistence of HIV-infected CD4 T cells. Sequencing was performed with immunoSEQ multiplex PCR; in TCRdb, only in-frame clones are kept and a portion is missing. The table lists about 45,000 clones, roughly 90% of them singletons, with over 0.45% in the top ten. No cognate antigen is known for these TCRs. Sequences were derived from CD4+ T cells sorted from PBMCs after approximately 18-hour stimulation, sampled from a patient who received antiretroviral therapy. These receptor sequences come from an adult woman with HIV who was CMV-seropositive. Both conserved end residues are part of each CDR3. D genes are given only for firm matches. Size values are once, few and many counts, or a class for expanded clones, and some rows have none.

j_gene: TRBJ1-1; d_gene: .; v_gene: TRBV7-2; abundance: .; CDR3nt: TGTGCCAGCAGCTTAGTAGCGGGGGCAGGGACTGAAGCTTTCTTT; CDR3aa: CASSLVAGAGTEAFF
j_gene: TRBJ1-5; d_gene: .; v_gene: TRBV30; abundance: .; CDR3nt: TGTGCCTGGAGCAGACAGAATAGCGGGCCCCAGCATTTT; CDR3aa: CAWSRQNSGPQHF
j_gene: TRBJ2-2; d_gene: TRBD1; v_gene: TRBV6-5; abundance: .; CDR3nt: TGTGCCAGCAGTTACGATGGGACAGGAATAACCGGGGAGCTGTTTTTT; CDR3aa: CASSYDGTGITGELFF
j_gene: TRBJ2-3; d_gene: TRBD2; v_gene: TRBV12-5; abundance: few; CDR3nt: TGTGCTAGTGGGTCCAGGGCGGGGGACGTCAGGGATACGCAGTATTTT; CDR3aa: CASGSRAGDVRDTQYF
j_gene: TRBJ1-6; d_gene: .; v_gene: TRBV6-6; abundance: few; CDR3nt: TGTGCCAGCAGTTACTCGACGGGGACTAATTCACCCCTCCACTTT; CDR3aa: CASSYSTGTNSPLHF
j_gene: TRBJ1-1; d_gene: .; v_gene: TRBV3-1/TRBV3-2; abundance: .; CDR3nt: TGTGCCAGCAGCCAATCTGGCGGGAACACTGAAGCTTTCTTT; CDR3aa: CASSQSGGNTEAFF
j_gene: TRBJ1-3; d_gene: .; v_gene: TRBV2; abundance: .; CDR3nt: TGTGCCAGCAGTTTAGGGGGAAACACCATATATTTT; CDR3aa: CASSLGGNTIYF
j_gene: TRBJ2-7; d_gene: TRBD1; v_gene: TRBV18; abundance: .; CDR3nt: TGTGCCAGCTCACCGCGGACAGGGGACAACGAGCAGTACTTC; CDR3aa: CASSPRTGDNEQYF
j_gene: TRBJ2-3; d_gene: TRBD1; v_gene: TRBV25-1; abundance: .; CDR3nt: TGTGCCAGCAGCAGGGGGTGGGGCACAGATACGCAGTATTTT; CDR3aa: CASSRGWGTDTQYF
j_gene: TRBJ1-2; d_gene: .; v_gene: TRBV5-1; abundance: .; CDR3nt: TGCGCCAGCTCGATTTCGGACAGCGGCTTCGGCTACACCTTC; CDR3aa: CASSISDSGFGYTF
j_gene: TRBJ2-7; d_gene: .; v_gene: TRBV19; abundance: .; CDR3nt: TGTGCCAGTAGTCCCCGGTCGGGGGTGGGGGAGCAGTACTTC; CDR3aa: CASSPRSGVGEQYF
j_gene: TRBJ2-3; d_gene: .; v_gene: TRBV30; abundance: .; CDR3nt: TGTGCCTGGAGTCTAGGAGGGACTTCGCTGCCCTCAGATACGCAGTATTTT; CDR3aa: CAWSLGGTSLPSDTQYF
j_gene: TRBJ2-5; d_gene: .; v_gene: TRBV6-5; abundance: .; CDR3nt: TGTGCCAGCAGTCCGTCCCTAGCAACCGAGACCCAGTACTTC; CDR3aa: CASSPSLATETQYF
j_gene: TRBJ2-3; d_gene: .; v_gene: TRBV29-1; abundance: .; CDR3nt: TGCAGCGTTGTAACTTTTCCAGGCGCAGATACGCAGTATTTT; CDR3aa: CSVVTFPGADTQYF
j_gene: TRBJ2-2; d_gene: .; v_gene: TRBV30; abundance: .; CDR3nt: TGTGCCTGGAATGGGGTTGGGGAGCTGTTTTTT; CDR3aa: CAWNGVGELFF
j_gene: TRBJ1-5; d_gene: TRBD1; v_gene: TRBV27; abundance: .; CDR3nt: TGTGCCAGCAGTTTAATAAGGGGGCGAGGGGATCAGCCCCAGCATTTT; CDR3aa: CASSLIRGRGDQPQHF
j_gene: TRBJ1-6; d_gene: .; v_gene: TRBV25-1; abundance: .; CDR3nt: TGTGCCAGCAGTGAGGGGGTAGGTAATTCACCCCTCCACTTT; CDR3aa: CASSEGVGNSPLHF
j_gene: TRBJ1-1; d_gene: TRBD1; v_gene: TRBV5-1; abundance: .; CDR3nt: TGCGCCAGCAGCTCGGCCCCGGGGAGGGGGCCTGAAGCTTTCTTT; CDR3aa: CASSSAPGRGPEAFF
j_gene: TRBJ2-3; d_gene: .; v_gene: TRBV5-8; abundance: once; CDR3nt: TGTGCCAGCAGCTTCACAGGGTTCATAACAGATACGCAGTATTTT; CDR3aa: CASSFTGFITDTQYF
j_gene: TRBJ1-4; d_gene: .; v_gene: TRBV7-2; abundance: .; CDR3nt: TGTGCCAGCAGTTTCTTTGGGGGTGCGGGACTGTTTTTT; CDR3aa: CASSFFGGAGLFF
j_gene: TRBJ2-2; d_gene: .; v_gene: TRBV7-3; abundance: few; CDR3nt: TGTGCCAGCAGCCCGGCCCGGCACGACACCGGGGAGCTGTTTTTT; CDR3aa: CASSPARHDTGELFF
j_gene: TRBJ1-2; d_gene: TRBD1; v_gene: TRBV6-4; abundance: .; CDR3nt: TGTGCCAGCAGTGAGGGGACAGGCGGCTACACCTTC; CDR3aa: CASSEGTGGYTF
j_gene: TRBJ2-1; d_gene: TRBD1; v_gene: TRBV6-4; abundance: .; CDR3nt: TGTGCCAGCAGTGATGGGACAGGGGGGAATGAGCAGTTCTTC; CDR3aa: CASSDGTGGNEQFF
j_gene: TRBJ1-5; d_gene: .; v_gene: TRBV19; abundance: few; CDR3nt: TGTGCCAGTAGTTACAGCGAAAATCAGCCCCAGCATTTT; CDR3aa: CASSYSENQPQHF
j_gene: TRBJ1-5; d_gene: .; v_gene: TRBV19; abundance: once; CDR3nt: TGTGCCAGTAGTATCCCGGCCAGGGGATTTAGGGGCAATCAGCCCCAGCATTTT; CDR3aa: CASSIPARGFRGNQPQHF
j_gene: TRBJ1-2; d_gene: .; v_gene: TRBV4-1; abundance: .; CDR3nt: TGCGCCAGCAGCCATGCCGGGACTAGGGATGGCTACACCTTC; CDR3aa: CASSHAGTRDGYTF
j_gene: TRBJ1-5; d_gene: .; v_gene: TRBV4-2; abundance: .; CDR3nt: TGTGCCAGCAGCCAAGTGGGAATTAGCAATCAGCCCCAGCATTTT; CDR3aa: CASSQVGISNQPQHF
j_gene: TRBJ2-2; d_gene: .; v_gene: TRBV2; abundance: .; CDR3nt: TGTGCCAGCAGTATCGCAGGGGGAGGGAACACCGGGGAGCTGTTTTTT; CDR3aa: CASSIAGGGNTGELFF
j_gene: TRBJ2-1; d_gene: .; v_gene: TRBV10-1; abundance: .; CDR3nt: TGCGCCAGCAGTGGGCTACAGGGATCAAATTACAATGAGCAGTTCTTC; CDR3aa: CASSGLQGSNYNEQFF
j_gene: TRBJ1-2; d_gene: .; v_gene: TRBV30; abundance: .; CDR3nt: TGTGCCTGGAGTGTTGGACAGAAACGGGGCTACACCTTC; CDR3aa: CAWSVGQKRGYTF
j_gene: TRBJ2-3; d_gene: TRBD1; v_gene: TRBV6-5; abundance: .; CDR3nt: TGTGCCAGCCTTGAGGGGGCCAACACAGATACGCAGTATTTT; CDR3aa: CASLEGANTDTQYF
j_gene: TRBJ1-5; d_gene: .; v_gene: TRBV5-4; abundance: .; CDR3nt: TGTGCCAGCAGCTTGGACGGATATCAGCCCCAGCATTTT; CDR3aa: CASSLDGYQPQHF
j_gene: TRBJ2-7; d_gene: .; v_gene: TRBV19; abundance: few; CDR3nt: TGTGCCAGTAGCGTTGGGGGCTACGAGCAGTACTTC; CDR3aa: CASSVGGYEQYF
j_gene: TRBJ2-3; d_gene: .; v_gene: TRBV2; abundance: .; CDR3nt: TGTGCCAGCAAGGGGGGTACCTCTGAGGGCACAGATACGCAGTATTTT; CDR3aa: CASKGGTSEGTDTQYF
j_gene: TRBJ1-2; d_gene: TRBD1; v_gene: TRBV19; abundance: .; CDR3nt: TGTGCCACGGAAACAGGGGCGAACTATGGCTACACCTTC; CDR3aa: CATETGANYGYTF
j_gene: TRBJ1-2; d_gene: .; v_gene: TRBV19; abundance: .; CDR3nt: TGTGCCAGTACCCTAAGGGCAGCCTATGGCTACACCTTC; CDR3aa: CASTLRAAYGYTF
j_gene: TRBJ1-3; d_gene: .; v_gene: TRBV5-1; abundance: .; CDR3nt: TGCGCCAGCAGTAGCCAGGGACCTGGAAACACCATATATTTT; CDR3aa: CASSSQGPGNTIYF